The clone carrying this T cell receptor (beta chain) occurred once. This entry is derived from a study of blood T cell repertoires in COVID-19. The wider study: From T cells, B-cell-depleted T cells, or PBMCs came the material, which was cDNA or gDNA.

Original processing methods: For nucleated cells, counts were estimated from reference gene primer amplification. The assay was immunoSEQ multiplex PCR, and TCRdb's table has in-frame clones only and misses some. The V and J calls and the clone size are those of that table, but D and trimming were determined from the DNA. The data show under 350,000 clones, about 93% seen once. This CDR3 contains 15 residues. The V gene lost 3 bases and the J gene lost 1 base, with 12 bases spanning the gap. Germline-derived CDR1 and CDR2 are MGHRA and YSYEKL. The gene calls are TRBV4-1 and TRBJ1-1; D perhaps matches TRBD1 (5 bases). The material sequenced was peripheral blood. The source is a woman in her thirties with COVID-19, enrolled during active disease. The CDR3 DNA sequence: TGCGCCAGCAGCCACATGTGGAGGGGGAACACTGAAGCTTTCTTT. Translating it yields CASSHMWRGNTEAFF.